The rows below give T cell receptor beta chains drawn from one sample of a study of blood T cell repertoires in COVID-19. Repertoires were generated with immunoSEQ multiplex PCR, while TCRdb's copy carries only in-frame clones and drops some. The table records tens of thousands of clones, over 65% of them present only once. The sequenced sample consisted of peripheral blood. The receptors stem from a woman aged 55-70 years with acute or convalescent COVID-19. Both conserved end residues are part of each CDR3. The D gene is left open where the match is weak. Not every row has a clone size; where given, it reads once, few, many or a size class.

abundance	j_gene	d_gene	v_gene	CDR3nt	CDR3aa
NA	TRBJ1-2	NA	TRBV14	TGTGCCAGCAGCCAGGTTCAGGGTTATGGCTACACCTTC	CASSQVQGYGYTF
NA	TRBJ2-7	NA	TRBV5-1	TGCGCCAGCAGCTTCTCTAGGCTTGGCTACGAGCAGTACTTC	CASSFSRLGYEQYF
once	TRBJ1-1	NA	TRBV3-1/TRBV3-2	TGTGCCAGTCTCGGCGGGGGGTACCGCACTGAAGCTTTCTTT	CASLGGGYRTEAFF
NA	TRBJ2-5	TRBD1	TRBV11-2	TGTGCCAGCAGCTTAGCCGGGACAGTTCAAGAGACCCAGTACTTC	CASSLAGTVQETQYF
NA	TRBJ1-5	TRBD1	TRBV5-5	TGTGCCAGCAGCTTGGGGGGACAGGGGAACCATCAGCCCCAGCATTTT	CASSLGGQGNHQPQHF
NA	TRBJ1-2	TRBD1	TRBV7-3	TGTGCCAGCAGCCCCCAGGGGGCCCTTGACTATGGCTACACCTTC	CASSPQGALDYGYTF
NA	TRBJ2-1	TRBD2	TRBV9	TGTGCCAGCAGCGCCACGGGACTAGCGTTTGGGCAGTTCTTC	CASSATGLAFGQFF
NA	TRBJ1-1	NA	TRBV6-5	TGTGCCAGCAGTAGACTGCAGGGTGACTCTGAAGCTTTCTTT	CASSRLQGDSEAFF
NA	TRBJ1-3	NA	TRBV5-1	TGCGCCAGCCGCGCGGATGGAAACACCATATATTTT	CASRADGNTIYF
NA	TRBJ1-5	NA	TRBV27	TGTGCCAGCGGCTCAGGGATTAGCAATCAGCCCCAGCATTTT	CASGSGISNQPQHF
NA	TRBJ1-5	NA	TRBV5-5	TGTGCCAGCGGGGCGGGAGGATCACTTAGCAATCAGCCCCAGCATTTT	CASGAGGSLSNQPQHF
NA	TRBJ1-1	NA	TRBV21-1	TGTGCCAGCAGTCAAAAAGAAGGGGGCCGGGGATATACTGAAGCTTTCTTT	CASSQKEGGRGYTEAFF
NA	TRBJ2-7	NA	TRBV27	TGTGCCAGCAGGCACCGGGACACGGCCCGCTACGAGCAGTACTTC	CASRHRDTARYEQYF
NA	TRBJ2-7	TRBD1	TRBV6-6	TGTGCCAGCAGTTATCTACAGGGGAACGAGCAGTACTTC	CASSYLQGNEQYF
NA	TRBJ2-1	NA	TRBV20-1	TGCAGTGCTATAAAGGAGGAGCAGTTCTTC	CSAIKEEQFF
NA	TRBJ1-1	TRBD1	TRBV18	TGTGCCAGCTCACCACCTTGGACAGGGGACTCTGAAGCTTTCTTT	CASSPPWTGDSEAFF
NA	TRBJ1-1	TRBD1	TRBV5-1	TGCGCCACCAGCCGGGGACAGGCGAACACTGAAGCTTTCTTT	CATSRGQANTEAFF
NA	TRBJ1-1	NA	TRBV5-1	TGCGCCAGCGGGGTGACAGGTCACACTGAAGCTTTCTTT	CASGVTGHTEAFF
NA	TRBJ1-4	NA	TRBV15	TGTGCCACCAGCAGAGTCACGGGGGCAACTAATGAAAAACTGTTTTTT	CATSRVTGATNEKLFF
few	TRBJ1-1	NA	TRBV3-1/TRBV3-2	TGTGCCAGCAGCCGGTCCTCTGGTACGCTACCTGGTGAAGCTTTCTTT	CASSRSSGTLPGEAFF
NA	TRBJ1-2	NA	TRBV29-1	TGCAGCGTTGGATCGGCGGACAAAGGCTATGGCTACACCTTC	CSVGSADKGYGYTF
NA	TRBJ1-1	NA	TRBV28	TGTGCCAACATCAGGGCCCAGGGGCGGAACACTGAAGCTTTCTTT	CANIRAQGRNTEAFF
once	TRBJ1-4	NA	TRBV5-1	TGCGCCAGCAGCCCACAGGGTGGGGATGAAAAACTGTTTTTT	CASSPQGGDEKLFF